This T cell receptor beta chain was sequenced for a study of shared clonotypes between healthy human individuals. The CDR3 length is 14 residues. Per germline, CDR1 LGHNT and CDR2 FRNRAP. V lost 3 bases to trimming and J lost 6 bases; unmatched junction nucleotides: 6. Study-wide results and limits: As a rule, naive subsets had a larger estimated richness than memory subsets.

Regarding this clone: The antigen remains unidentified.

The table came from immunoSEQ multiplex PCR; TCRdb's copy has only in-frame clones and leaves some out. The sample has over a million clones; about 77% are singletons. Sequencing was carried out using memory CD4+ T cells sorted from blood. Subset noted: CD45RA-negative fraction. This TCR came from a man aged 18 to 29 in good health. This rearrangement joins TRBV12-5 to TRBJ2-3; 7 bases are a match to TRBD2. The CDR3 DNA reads TGTGCTAGTGGTTTAGCGGGGCTGGGGGATACGCAGTATTTT. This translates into CASGLAGLGDTQYF.